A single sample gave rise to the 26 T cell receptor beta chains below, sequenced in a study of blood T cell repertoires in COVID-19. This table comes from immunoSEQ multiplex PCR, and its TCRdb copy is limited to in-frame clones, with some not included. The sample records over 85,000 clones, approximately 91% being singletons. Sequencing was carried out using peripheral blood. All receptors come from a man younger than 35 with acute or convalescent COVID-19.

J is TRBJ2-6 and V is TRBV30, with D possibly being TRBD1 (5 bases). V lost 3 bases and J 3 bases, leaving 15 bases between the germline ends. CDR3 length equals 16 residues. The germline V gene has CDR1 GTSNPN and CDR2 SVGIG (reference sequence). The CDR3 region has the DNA TGTGCCTGGAGAGGTCCCAGGGTCTTTGGGGCCAACGTCCTGACTTTC. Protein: CAWRGPRVFGANVLTF.

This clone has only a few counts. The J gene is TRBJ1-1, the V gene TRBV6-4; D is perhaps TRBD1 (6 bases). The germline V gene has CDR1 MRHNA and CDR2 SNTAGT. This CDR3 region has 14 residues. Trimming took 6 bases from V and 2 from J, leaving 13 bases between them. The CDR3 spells CASRKDRTNTEAFF. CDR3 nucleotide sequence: TGTGCCAGCAGAAAAGACAGGACTAACACTGAAGCTTTCTTT.

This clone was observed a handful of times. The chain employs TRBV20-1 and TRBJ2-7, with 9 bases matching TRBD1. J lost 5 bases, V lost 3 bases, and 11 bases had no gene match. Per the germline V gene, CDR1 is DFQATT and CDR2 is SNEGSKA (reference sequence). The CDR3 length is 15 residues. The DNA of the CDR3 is TGCAGTGCTAGTCGACCGGGACAGGGATCCCACGAGCAGTACTTC. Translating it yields CSASRPGQGSHEQYF.

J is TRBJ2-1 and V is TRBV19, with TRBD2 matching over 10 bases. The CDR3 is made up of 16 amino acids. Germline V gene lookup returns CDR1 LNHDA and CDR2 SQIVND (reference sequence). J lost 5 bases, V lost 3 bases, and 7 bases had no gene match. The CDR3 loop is CASSIPSGSPHNEQFF. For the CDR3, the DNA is TGTGCCAGTAGTATCCCTAGCGGGAGCCCCCACAATGAGCAGTTCTTC.

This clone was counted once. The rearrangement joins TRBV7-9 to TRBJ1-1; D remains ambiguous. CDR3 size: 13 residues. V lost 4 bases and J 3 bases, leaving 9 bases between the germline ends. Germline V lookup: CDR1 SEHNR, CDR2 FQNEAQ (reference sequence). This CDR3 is CASSSELYTEAFF. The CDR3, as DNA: TGTGCCAGCAGCTCCGAGCTATACACTGAAGCTTTCTTT.

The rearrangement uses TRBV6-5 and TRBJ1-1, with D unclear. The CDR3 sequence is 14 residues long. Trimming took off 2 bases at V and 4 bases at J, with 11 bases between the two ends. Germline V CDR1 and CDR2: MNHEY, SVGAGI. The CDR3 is CASSYGSVGTEAFF. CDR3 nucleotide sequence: TGTGCCAGCAGTTACGGGAGTGTGGGCACTGAAGCTTTCTTT.

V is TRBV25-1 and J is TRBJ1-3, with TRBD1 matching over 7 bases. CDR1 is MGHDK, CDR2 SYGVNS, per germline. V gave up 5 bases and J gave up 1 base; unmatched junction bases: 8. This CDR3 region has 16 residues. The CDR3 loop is CASSTLQGVSGNTIYF. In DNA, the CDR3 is TGTGCCAGCAGTACACTGCAGGGGGTATCTGGAAACACCATATATTTT.

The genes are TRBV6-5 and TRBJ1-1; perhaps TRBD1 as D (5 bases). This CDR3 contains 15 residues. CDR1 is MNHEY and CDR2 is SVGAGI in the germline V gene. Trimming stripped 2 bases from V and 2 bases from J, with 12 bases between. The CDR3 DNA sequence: TGTGCCAGCAGTTACAGGGGAGGGAAAAACACTGAAGCTTTCTTT. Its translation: CASSYRGGKNTEAFF.

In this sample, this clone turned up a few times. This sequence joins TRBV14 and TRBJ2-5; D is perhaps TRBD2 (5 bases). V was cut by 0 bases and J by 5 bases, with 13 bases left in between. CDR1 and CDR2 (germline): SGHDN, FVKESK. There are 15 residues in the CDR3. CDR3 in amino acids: CASSQDRGRMETQYF. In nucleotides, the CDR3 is TGTGCCAGCAGCCAAGATCGGGGAAGGATGGAGACCCAGTACTTC.

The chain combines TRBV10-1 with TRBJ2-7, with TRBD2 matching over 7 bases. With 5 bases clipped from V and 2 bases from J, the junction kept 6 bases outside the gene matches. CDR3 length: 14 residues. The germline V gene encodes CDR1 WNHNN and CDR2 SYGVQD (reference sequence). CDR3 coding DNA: TGCGCCAGCAGTTTGCGGGAGAGGACCTACGAGCAGTACTTC. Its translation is CASSLRERTYEQYF.

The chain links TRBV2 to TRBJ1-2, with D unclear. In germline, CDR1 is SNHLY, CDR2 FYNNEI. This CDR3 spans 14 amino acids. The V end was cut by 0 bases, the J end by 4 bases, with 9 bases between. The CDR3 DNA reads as TGTGCCAGCAGTGAAGCGCTCTCCGGCTATGGCTACACCTTC. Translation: CASSEALSGYGYTF.

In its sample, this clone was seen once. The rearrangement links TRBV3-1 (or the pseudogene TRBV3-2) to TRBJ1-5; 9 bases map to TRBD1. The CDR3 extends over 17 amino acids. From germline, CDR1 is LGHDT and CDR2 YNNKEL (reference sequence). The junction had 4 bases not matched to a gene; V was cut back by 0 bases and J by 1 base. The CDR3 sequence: CASSQEQGAPSNQPQHF. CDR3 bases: TGTGCCAGCAGCCAAGAACAGGGGGCCCCGAGCAATCAGCCCCAGCATTTT.

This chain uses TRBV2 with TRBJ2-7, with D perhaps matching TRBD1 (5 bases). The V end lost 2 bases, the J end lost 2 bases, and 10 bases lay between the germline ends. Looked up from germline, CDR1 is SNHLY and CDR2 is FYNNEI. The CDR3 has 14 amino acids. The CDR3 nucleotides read TGTGCCAGCAGTGAATCAAGGGGCACCTACGAGCAGTACTTC. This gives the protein CASSESRGTYEQYF.

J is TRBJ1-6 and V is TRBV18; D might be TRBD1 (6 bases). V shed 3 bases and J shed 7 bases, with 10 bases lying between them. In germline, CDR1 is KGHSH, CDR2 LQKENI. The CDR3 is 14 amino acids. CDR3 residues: CASSPRGENSPLHF. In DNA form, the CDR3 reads TGTGCCAGCTCACCCAGGGGAGAAAATTCACCCCTCCACTTT.

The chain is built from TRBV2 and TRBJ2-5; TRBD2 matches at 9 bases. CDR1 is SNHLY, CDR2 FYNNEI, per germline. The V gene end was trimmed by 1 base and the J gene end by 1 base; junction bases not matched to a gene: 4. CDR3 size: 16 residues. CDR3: CASSEGTSATQETQYF. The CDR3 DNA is TGTGCCAGCAGTGAAGGGACTAGCGCCACCCAAGAGACCCAGTACTTC.

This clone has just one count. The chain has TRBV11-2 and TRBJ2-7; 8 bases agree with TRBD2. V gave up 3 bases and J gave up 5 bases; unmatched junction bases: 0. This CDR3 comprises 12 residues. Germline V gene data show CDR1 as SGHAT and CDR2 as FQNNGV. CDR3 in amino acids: CASSFGGDEQYF. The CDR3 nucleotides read TGTGCCAGCAGCTTCGGGGGGGACGAGCAGTACTTC.

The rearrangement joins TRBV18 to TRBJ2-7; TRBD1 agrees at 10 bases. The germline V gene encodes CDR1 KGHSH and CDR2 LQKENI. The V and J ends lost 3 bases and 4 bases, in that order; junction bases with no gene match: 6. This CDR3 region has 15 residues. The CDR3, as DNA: TGTGCCAGCTCACCGGGACAGGGGAGGCTTTACGAGCAGTACTTC. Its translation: CASSPGQGRLYEQYF.

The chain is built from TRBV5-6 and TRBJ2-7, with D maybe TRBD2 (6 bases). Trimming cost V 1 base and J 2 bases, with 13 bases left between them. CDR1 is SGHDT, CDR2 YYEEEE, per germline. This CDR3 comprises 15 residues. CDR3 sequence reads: CASSLWGAGTYEQYF. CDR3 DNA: TGTGCCAGCAGCTTGTGGGGCGCGGGGACCTACGAGCAGTACTTC.

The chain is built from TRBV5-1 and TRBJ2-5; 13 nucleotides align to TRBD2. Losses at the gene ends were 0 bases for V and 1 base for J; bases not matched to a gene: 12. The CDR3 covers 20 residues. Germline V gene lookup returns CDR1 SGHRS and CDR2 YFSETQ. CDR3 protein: CASSLVDLPGLAGSQETQYF. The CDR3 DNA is TGCGCCAGCAGCTTGGTGGATCTCCCGGGACTAGCGGGGAGCCAAGAGACCCAGTACTTC. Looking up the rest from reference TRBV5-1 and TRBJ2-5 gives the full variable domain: KAGVTQTPRYLIKTRGQQVTLSCSPISGHRSVSWYQQTPGQGLQFLFEYFSETQRNKGNFPGRFSGRQFSNSRSEMNVSTLELGDSALYLCASSLVDLPGLAGSQETQYFGPGTRLLVL.

The CDR3 DNA reads as TGTGCCAGCAGTGATGGGACTAGCGGGGGTTTCTCCTACAATGAGCAGTTCTTC. Its translation is CASSDGTSGGFSYNEQFF. The chain combines TRBV9 with TRBJ2-1, with 14 positions matching TRBD2. Trimming at V came to 5 bases and at J to 0 bases, leaving 7 bases not matched to a gene. The CDR3 runs to 18 residues. Germline CDR1 and CDR2: SGDLS and YYNGEE.

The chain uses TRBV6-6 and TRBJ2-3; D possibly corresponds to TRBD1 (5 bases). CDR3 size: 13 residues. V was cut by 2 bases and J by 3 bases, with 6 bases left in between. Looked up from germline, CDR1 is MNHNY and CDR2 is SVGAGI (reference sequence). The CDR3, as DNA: TGTGCCAGCAGTTACCCAGGGACAGATACGCAGTATTTT. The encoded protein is CASSYPGTDTQYF.

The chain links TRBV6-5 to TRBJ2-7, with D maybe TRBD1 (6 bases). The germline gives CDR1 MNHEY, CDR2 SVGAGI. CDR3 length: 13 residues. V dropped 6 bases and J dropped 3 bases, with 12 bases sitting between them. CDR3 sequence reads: CASSQQGYYEQYF. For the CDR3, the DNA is TGTGCCAGCAGCCAACAGGGATACTACGAGCAGTACTTC.

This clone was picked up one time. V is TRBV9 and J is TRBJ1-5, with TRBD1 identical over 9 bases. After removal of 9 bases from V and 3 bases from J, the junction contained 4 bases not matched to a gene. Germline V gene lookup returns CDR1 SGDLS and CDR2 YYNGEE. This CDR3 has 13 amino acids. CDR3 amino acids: CATTGGFNQPQHF. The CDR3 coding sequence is TGTGCCACTACAGGGGGCTTCAATCAGCCCCAGCATTTT.

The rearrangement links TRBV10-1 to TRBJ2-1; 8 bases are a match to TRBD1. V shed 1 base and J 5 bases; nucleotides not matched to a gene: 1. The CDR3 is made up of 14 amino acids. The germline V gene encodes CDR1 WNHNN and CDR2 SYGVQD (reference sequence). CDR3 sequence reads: CASSEWTGNNEQFF. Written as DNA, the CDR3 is TGCGCCAGCAGTGAGTGGACAGGGAACAATGAGCAGTTCTTC.

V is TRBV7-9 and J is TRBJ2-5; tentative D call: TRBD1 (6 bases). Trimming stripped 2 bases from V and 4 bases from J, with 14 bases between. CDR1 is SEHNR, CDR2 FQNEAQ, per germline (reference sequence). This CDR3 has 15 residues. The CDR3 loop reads CASSLSGGGRETQYF. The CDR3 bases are TGTGCCAGCAGCTTATCTGGTGGGGGCAGAGAGACCCAGTACTTC.

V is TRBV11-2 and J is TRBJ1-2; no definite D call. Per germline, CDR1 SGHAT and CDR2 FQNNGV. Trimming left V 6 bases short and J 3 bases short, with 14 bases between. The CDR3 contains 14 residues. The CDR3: CASRRIREDYGYTF. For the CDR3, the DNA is TGTGCCAGCAGACGAATTAGGGAGGACTATGGCTACACCTTC.